Described below is a single TCR beta chain sequence and its context. Other DNA sequences of this sample code for an identical CDR3. The CDR3 is 15 residues long. The trim removed 5 bases at V and 4 bases at J, leaving 6 bases unmatched. Germline V gene lookup returns CDR1 MDHEN and CDR2 SYDVKM. This specimen belongs to a study of blood T cell repertoires in COVID-19. Libraries were prepared by immunoSEQ multiplex PCR; TCRdb keeps only in-frame clonotypes and omits some of them. Of 170,000 or so clones in the sample, around four fifths were seen once. Researchers sorted participants into cohorts using their self-reported clinical history. Two negative PCRs, clearance, or symptom resolution were required of recovered Cohort 3 donors.

The source material was PBMCs or T cells enriched from blood (not recorded which). The V call is TRBV28, the J call TRBJ1-5; 9 positions agree with TRBD1. The clonotype comes from a woman aged 45-65 years who had recovered from COVID-19. The CDR3 nucleotides are TGTGCCAGCAGTCCCGGGACAGGGAGGAATCAGCCCCAGCATTTT. This encodes CASSPGTGRNQPQHF.